The 2 T cell receptor beta chains below were found in one sample sequenced in a study of cytomegalovirus exposure and HLA in healthy donors. The primer mix had 60 Vbeta and 13 Jbeta primers. Measured with immunoSEQ multiplex PCR; TCRdb has only the in-frame clones, and not every one. The sample lists 250,000 to 350,000 clones, roughly 89% occurring once. The sample taken for sequencing was PBMCs. These receptors all stem from a man aged 35-49 years in good health and CMV-seropositive.

A few counts support this clone. V gene TRBV6-6 combines with J gene TRBJ1-1; no definite D call. This CDR3 has 11 amino acids. V was pared by 0 bases and J by 8 bases, with 4 bases between. The germline CDR1 and CDR2 sequences are MNHNY and SVGAGI (reference sequence). CDR3 DNA sequence: TGTGCCAGCAGTTACTCCGCGGAAGCTTTCTTT. Translated, it gives CASSYSAEAFF.

The chain recombines TRBV7-9 with TRBJ2-2, with D uncertain. V was cut by 11 bases and J by 2 bases, with 15 bases left in between. Germline V gene data show CDR1 as SEHNR and CDR2 as FQNEAQ (reference sequence). The CDR3 covers 14 residues. The CDR3 loop reads CAGRSPANTGELFF. The DNA of the CDR3 is TGTGCCGGCCGGAGCCCCGCCAACACCGGGGAGCTGTTTTTT.